The following is a TCR beta chain sequence with its context. The sample is drawn from a study of blood T cells in healthy people across ages. CDR1 MNHEY and CDR2 SVGAGI come from the germline V gene. V gave up 4 bases and J gave up 7 bases, with 6 bases separating them. The CDR3 is made up of 11 amino acids. A second PCR, run for roughly 7 to 11 cycles, used a sample-barcoded 5' primer plus a J-beta primer mix. TCRdb passed the 5' RACE reads through MiXCR, listing each CDR3 protein once. Here the sample spans 890,000 or so distinct CDR3 sequences, 60% to 80% being singletons. The sequencing input was blood. The J gene is TRBJ2-3, the V gene TRBV6-5; D is unresolved. The sequence was collected from a young man in good health. CDR3 residues: CASSFSNTQYF. In DNA form, the CDR3 reads TGTGCCAGCAGTTTCAGTAATACGCAGTATTTT.